This T cell receptor (beta chain) was captured by sequencing in a study of blood T cell repertoires in COVID-19. Sequenced by immunoSEQ multiplex PCR; TCRdb stores in-frame clones only, minus some. The sample lists about 150,000 clones; about 86% were seen once. In this sample, this clone turned up once. Trimming cost V 6 bases and J 4 bases, with 10 bases left between them. The CDR3 is made up of 12 amino acids. Sequencing was performed on peripheral blood. This chain links TRBV12-3 or TRBV12-4 with TRBJ2-7; D possibly corresponds to TRBD1 (6 bases). The clonotype was recovered from a man aged 50 to 60 with active or convalescent COVID-19. CDR3 residues: CASRRTDYEQYF. The CDR3 nucleotides read TGTGCCAGCAGAAGGACAGATTACGAGCAGTACTTC.